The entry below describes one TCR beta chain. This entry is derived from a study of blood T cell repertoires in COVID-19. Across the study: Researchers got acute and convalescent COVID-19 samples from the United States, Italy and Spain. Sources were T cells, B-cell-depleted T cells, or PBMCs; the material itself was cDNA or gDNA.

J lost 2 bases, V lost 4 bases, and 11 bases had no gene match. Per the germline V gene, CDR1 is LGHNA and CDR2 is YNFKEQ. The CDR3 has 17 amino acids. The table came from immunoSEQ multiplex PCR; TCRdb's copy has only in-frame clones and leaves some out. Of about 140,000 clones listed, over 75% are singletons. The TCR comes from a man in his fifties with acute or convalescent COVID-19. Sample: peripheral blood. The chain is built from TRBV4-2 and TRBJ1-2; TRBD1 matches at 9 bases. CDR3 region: CASSPRTGADLNYGYTF. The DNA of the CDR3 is TGTGCCAGCAGCCCCCGGACAGGGGCCGACTTAAACTATGGCTACACCTTC.